This TCR beta chain comes out of a study of response to subunit inactivated influenza vaccine. TCRdb fed the RT-PCR reads into MiXCR, producing one record per CDR3 protein. The data show a few hundred thousand distinct CDR3 sequences, about 14% seen once. CDR3 length: 15 residues. From germline, CDR1 is SGHAT and CDR2 FQNNGV. V dropped 5 bases and J dropped 7 bases, with 17 bases sitting between them. The sample in question was PBMCs from blood, obtained 11 to 12 days after vaccination. The J gene is TRBJ1-4, the V gene TRBV11-2; weak D call: TRBD1 (6 bases). This TCR derives from a man between 45 and 60 years old who received an inactivated influenza vaccine. CDR3 DNA sequence: TGTGCCAGCAGCCCCTCGGTGACAGGCGTTGAAAAACTGTTTTTT. The encoded protein is CASSPSVTGVEKLFF. The full variable domain, rest sourced from reference TRBV11-2 and TRBJ1-4, is EAGVAQSPRYKIIEKRQSVAFWCNPISGHATLYWYQQILGQGPKLLIQFQNNGVVDDSQLPKDRFSAERLKGVDSTLKIQPAKLEDSAVYLCASSPSVTGVEKLFFGSGTQLSVL.